This T cell receptor (beta chain) is from a study of spatial heterogeneity in lung cancer. Points from the study as a whole: Expanded intratumoral alpha and beta TCR counts tracked tumor mutation counts.

Time point in this sample: sample taken at primary tumor resection. J gave up 4 bases and V 5 bases, and 7 bases lay outside the gene matches. CDR1 and CDR2 (germline): LNHDA, SQIVND (reference sequence). The CDR3 covers 15 residues. In this sample, this clonotype turned up a few times. Its antigen is unknown. Being off target in a library aimed at alpha chains, this beta chain has a size of little meaning. TCRdb ran MiXCR on the 5' RACE reads and lists one entry per CDR3 protein. This sample carries 9,500 to 12,000 distinct CDR3 sequences, under 9.5% of them seen once, and the ten largest clones take around a fifth.

This receptor was taken from a female donor with early-stage non-small cell lung cancer. The chain has TRBV19 and TRBJ2-3; 9 bases line up with TRBD2. This sample comprised lung tumor tissue, obtained at surgery. This CDR3 reads CASSFQGLAADTQYF. As DNA, the CDR3 is TGTGCCAGTAGTTTCCAGGGACTAGCTGCAGATACGCAGTATTTT.